This T cell receptor beta chain was obtained from a study of PD-1 blockade in mismatch repair-deficient tumors. The overall study: Patients had about a dozen mismatch repair-deficient cancer types, all previously treated and progressing.

As for this clone: No antigen is known for it.

With 3 bases clipped from V and 7 bases from J, the junction kept 13 bases outside the gene matches. Per the germline V gene, CDR1 is GTSNPN and CDR2 is SVGIG (reference sequence). The CDR3 is made up of 15 amino acids. Whole-study findings and limits: Tumor-resident clones, often absent from pretreatment blood, expanded after pembrolizumab and then contracted.

Mismatch repair deficiency was confirmed in all patients, by PCR or immunohistochemistry. TCRs were sequenced from a few patients responding to pembrolizumab. Here immunoSEQ multiplex PCR was the method, and the copy in TCRdb shows in-frame clones only, minus some. The sample has around 120,000 clones; 88% are singletons. The chain joins TRBV30 to TRBJ1-1; TRBD1 matches at 8 bases. The source was peripheral blood, collected approximately 72 weeks after starting pembrolizumab. The source is an adult with mismatch repair-deficient cancer. The CDR3 is CAWRASPGGQDEAFF. In DNA form, the CDR3 reads TGTGCCTGGAGGGCCTCGCCAGGGGGCCAGGATGAAGCTTTCTTT.